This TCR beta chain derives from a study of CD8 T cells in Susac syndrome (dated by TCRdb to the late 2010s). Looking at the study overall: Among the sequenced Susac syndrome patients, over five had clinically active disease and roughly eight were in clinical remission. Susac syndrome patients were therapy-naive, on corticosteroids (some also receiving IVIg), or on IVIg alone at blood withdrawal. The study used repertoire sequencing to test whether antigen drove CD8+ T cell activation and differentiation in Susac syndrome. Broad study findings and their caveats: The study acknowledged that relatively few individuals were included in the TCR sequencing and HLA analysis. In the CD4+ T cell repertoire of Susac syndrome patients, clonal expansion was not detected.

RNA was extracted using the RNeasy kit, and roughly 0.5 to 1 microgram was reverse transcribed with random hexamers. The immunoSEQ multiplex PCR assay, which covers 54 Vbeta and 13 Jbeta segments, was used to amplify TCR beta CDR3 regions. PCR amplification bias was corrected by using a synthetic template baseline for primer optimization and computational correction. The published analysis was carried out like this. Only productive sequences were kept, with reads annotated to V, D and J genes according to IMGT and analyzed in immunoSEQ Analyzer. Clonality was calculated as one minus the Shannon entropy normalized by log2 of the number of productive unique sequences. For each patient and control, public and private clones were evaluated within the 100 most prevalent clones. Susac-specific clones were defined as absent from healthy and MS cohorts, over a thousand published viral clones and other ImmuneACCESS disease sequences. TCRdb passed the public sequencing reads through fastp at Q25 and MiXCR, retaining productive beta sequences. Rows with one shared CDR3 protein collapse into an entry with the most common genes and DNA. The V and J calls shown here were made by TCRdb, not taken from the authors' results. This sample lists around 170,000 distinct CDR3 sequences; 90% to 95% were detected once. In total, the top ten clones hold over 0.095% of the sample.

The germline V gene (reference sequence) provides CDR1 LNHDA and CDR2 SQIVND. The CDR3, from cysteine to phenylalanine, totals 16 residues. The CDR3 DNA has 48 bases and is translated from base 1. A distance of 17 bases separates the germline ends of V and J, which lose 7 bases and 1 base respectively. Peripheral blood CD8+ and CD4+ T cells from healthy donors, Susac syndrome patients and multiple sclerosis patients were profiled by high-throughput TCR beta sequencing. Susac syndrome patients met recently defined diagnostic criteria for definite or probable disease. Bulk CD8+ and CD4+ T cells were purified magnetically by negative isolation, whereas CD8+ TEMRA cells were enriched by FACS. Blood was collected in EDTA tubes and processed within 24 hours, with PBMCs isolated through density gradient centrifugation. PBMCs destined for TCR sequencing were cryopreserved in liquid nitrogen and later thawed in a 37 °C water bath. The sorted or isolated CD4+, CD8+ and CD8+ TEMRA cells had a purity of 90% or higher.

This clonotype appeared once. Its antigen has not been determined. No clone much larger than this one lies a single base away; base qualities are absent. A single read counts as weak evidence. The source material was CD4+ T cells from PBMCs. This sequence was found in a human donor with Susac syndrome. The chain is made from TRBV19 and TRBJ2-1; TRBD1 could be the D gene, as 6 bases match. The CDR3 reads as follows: CASTPLGTQSYNEQFF. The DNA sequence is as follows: TGTGCCAGTACCCCACTGGGGACACAATCCTACAATGAGCAGTTCTTC.